A selection of T cell receptor beta chains follows, all from one sample in a study of blood T cell repertoires in COVID-19. Profiling relied on immunoSEQ multiplex PCR, and the TCRdb table lists in-frame clones only, not all of them. The sample has fewer than 100,000 clones; around 75% are singletons. Sequencing was performed on peripheral blood. These receptors all come from a human donor in a cohort sampled during active COVID-19. CDR3s include the opening cysteine and the closing phenylalanine or tryptophan. A D gene is named only where the DNA matches it firmly. Rows give clone size only sometimes, using once, few, many, or a class for an expanded clone.

cdr3_nt cdr3_aa d_call clone_size j_call v_call
TGTGCCAGCAGCTTAAGAGGCAAATTGAACACTGAAGCTTTCTTT CASSLRGKLNTEAFF . . TRBJ1-1 TRBV5-4
TGTGCCAGCAGCGTAGCCGTAAGCGGGAGGGCCTGGGTAGATACGCAGTATTTT CASSVAVSGRAWVDTQYF TRBD2 . TRBJ2-3 TRBV9
TGTGCCAGCAGTTACGCCACCGGCGGGGCGTCCTACGAGCAGTACTTC CASSYATGGASYEQYF . . TRBJ2-7 TRBV6-5
TGTGCCAGCAGCCCCCAGGGACTCCAGGGCACTGAAGCTTTCTTT CASSPQGLQGTEAFF . . TRBJ1-1 TRBV9
TGTGCCAGCAGTAGAGGGCCGGCAGATACGCAGTATTTT CASSRGPADTQYF . . TRBJ2-3 TRBV3-1/TRBV3-2
TGCGCCAGCAGCTTACCGACAGGGAGAGGTGAAAAACTGTTTTTT CASSLPTGRGEKLFF TRBD1 many TRBJ1-4 TRBV5-1
TGTGCCAGCAGCTTGGGACAGGCACTAGCGGGCACAGATACGCAGTATTTT CASSLGQALAGTDTQYF TRBD2 . TRBJ2-3 TRBV5-4
TGTGCCACCAGCAGAGATTTTTCACGGGAGGCGGGAGATACGCAGTATTTT CATSRDFSREAGDTQYF TRBD2 . TRBJ2-3 TRBV15
TGTGCCAGCAGCACGCGACAGGGGGCTGACTATGGCTACACCTTC CASSTRQGADYGYTF TRBD1 . TRBJ1-2 TRBV9
TGTGCCAGTAGTATAATCCAGGGGGGACAGCCCCAGCATTTT CASSIIQGGQPQHF TRBD1 few TRBJ1-5 TRBV19
TGTGCCAGCAGCCCCTCTGGTAGCGGGAGAGCCCATGAGCAGTTCTTC CASSPSGSGRAHEQFF TRBD2 few TRBJ2-1 TRBV13
TGTGCCACCAGTGACCCTCGACAGGGGGAGACCCAGTACTTC CATSDPRQGETQYF TRBD1 . TRBJ2-5 TRBV24-1
TGCAGTGCTAGTGACAGCGGGAGGGCCCGAAATGAGCAGTTCTTC CSASDSGRARNEQFF TRBD2 . TRBJ2-1 TRBV20-1
TGTGCCACTCAGACAGGGGAGGAGACCCAGTACTTC CATQTGEETQYF TRBD1 many TRBJ2-5 TRBV2
TGCGCCAGCAGCTTTGGGGGCTTATACGACGAGCAGTACTTC CASSFGGLYDEQYF . . TRBJ2-7 TRBV5-1
TGTGCCAGCAGCTTCAACAATGAGCAGTTCTTC CASSFNNEQFF . . TRBJ2-1 TRBV11-1
TGTGCTAGTGGTTTGACCGTGGCGCGGGTGGCTTTCTTT CASGLTVARVAFF . . TRBJ1-1 TRBV12-5
TGCGCCAGCAGCGACAAAACAGGGATCTATGGCTACACCTTC CASSDKTGIYGYTF . once TRBJ1-2 TRBV5-1
TGCGCCAGCAGCCTTTTAGGGACTTCTGGAAACACCATATATTTT CASSLLGTSGNTIYF . . TRBJ1-3 TRBV5-1
TGCGCCAGCAGCTTCGGTAGCGGGGCGAACACCGGGGAGCTGTTTTTT CASSFGSGANTGELFF TRBD2 . TRBJ2-2 TRBV5-1
TGTGCCAGCACTTTAAGACTAGATGTCGACGGGGAGCTGTTTTTT CASTLRLDVDGELFF . once TRBJ2-2 TRBV6-5
TGTGCCAGTAGTCATGGACGGGAGAGCTCCTACGAGCAGTACTTC CASSHGRESSYEQYF . . TRBJ2-7 TRBV19
TGCGCCAGCAGCTTGGTAGGCCTAGCGGCCACCCCAGATACGCAGTATTTT CASSLVGLAATPDTQYF TRBD2 . TRBJ2-3 TRBV5-1
TGTGCCAGCAGTCGCGGATCATACAATGAGCAGTTCTTC CASSRGSYNEQFF . . TRBJ2-1 TRBV6-2/TRBV6-3
TGTGCCAGCAGCCCATTCCCCCACCAGCGGACCTACACCGGGGAGCTGTTTTTT CASSPFPHQRTYTGELFF . . TRBJ2-2 TRBV5-5
TGTGCCAGCAGTCCCGGACAGGGGGCGCAAAATGAGCAGTTCTTC CASSPGQGAQNEQFF TRBD1 . TRBJ2-1 TRBV28
TGTGCTAGCAGCTTAGCTCCCAGCGGGCCTTACGAGCAGTACTTC CASSLAPSGPYEQYF . . TRBJ2-7 TRBV7-7
TGTGCCACCAATGGGGACAGTAACTATGGCTACACCTTC CATNGDSNYGYTF TRBD1 . TRBJ1-2 TRBV12-3/TRBV12-4